This T cell receptor beta chain stems from a study of blood T cell repertoires in COVID-19. Per the original data handling: The assay estimated nucleated cells by amplifying reference gene primers. Generated by immunoSEQ multiplex PCR, the TCRdb table keeps only in-frame clones and is missing some. D and trimming were read from the DNA, whereas the V and J calls and clone size are those reported in that table. This table has around 86,000 clones, over 75% appearing once. This clone was detected once. Per the germline V gene, CDR1 is LGHDT and CDR2 is YNNKEL (reference sequence). V lost 0 bases to trimming and J lost 11 bases, with 30 bases between them. The CDR3 extends over 19 amino acids.

The sequencing input was peripheral blood. The chain joins TRBV3-1 (or the pseudogene TRBV3-2) to TRBJ2-3, with a possible D match to TRBD1 (7 bases). The sequence was collected from a woman aged 80 or over with acute or convalescent COVID-19. The CDR3 sequence is CASSQDLGRSGDSWGRQYF. The CDR3 DNA follows: TGTGCCAGCAGCCAAGATCTCGGTAGATCGGGGGACAGCTGGGGGAGGCAGTATTTT.